This TCR beta chain was obtained from a study of blood T cell repertoires in COVID-19. Study summary: COVID-19 samples from acute and convalescent phases originated in the United States, Italy and Spain. PBMCs, B-cell-depleted T cells, or T cells provided the cDNA or gDNA that made up the material.

TCRdb's table, derived via immunoSEQ multiplex PCR, lists solely in-frame clones and lacks some. The sample has around 100,000 clones; about 77% are singletons. The V gene lost 4 bases and the J gene lost 4 bases, with 12 bases spanning the gap. CDR1 KGHDR and CDR2 SFDVKD come from the germline V gene. The CDR3 length is 15 residues. Sequencing was performed on peripheral blood. The chain employs TRBV24-1 and TRBJ1-4; possibly TRBD1 for D (5 bases). This TCR derives from a man between 65 and 85 years old with active or convalescent COVID-19. For the CDR3, the DNA is TGTGCCACCAGTGACTCAAGGGGTGTTAATGAAAAACTGTTTTTT. Encoded protein: CATSDSRGVNEKLFF.